One and the same sample provided the 15 T cell receptor beta chains below, sequenced in a study of shared clonotypes between healthy human individuals. The method was immunoSEQ multiplex PCR; TCRdb's version includes in-frame clones alone and lacks a portion of them. The sample holds roughly 640,000 clones, over 65% seen once. The specimen sequenced was memory CD4+ T cells sorted from blood. Subset here: CD45RA-negative fraction. These receptors were obtained from a woman aged 25 to 45 in good health.

The V call is TRBV16, the J call TRBJ1-5; D remains ambiguous. The germline V gene has CDR1 KGHSY and CDR2 FQNENV. CDR3 length: 14 residues. Trimming stripped 0 bases from V and 7 bases from J, with 10 bases between. The CDR3 reads CASSQSPGSQPQHF. The CDR3 nucleotides are TGTGCCAGCAGCCAATCTCCGGGCAGCCAGCCCCAGCATTTT. Full variable domain (rest looked up from reference TRBV16 and TRBJ1-5): GEEVAQTPKHLVRGEGQKAKLYCAPIKGHSYVFWYQQVLKNEFKFLISFQNENVFDETGMPKERFSAKCLPNSPCSLEIQATKLEDSAVYFCASSQSPGSQPQHFGDGTRLSIL.

V is TRBV6-5 and J is TRBJ1-5; 9 positions agree with TRBD1. Trimming removed 3 bases from V and 4 bases from J; junction bases left unmatched: 7. This CDR3 contains 16 residues. CDR1 MNHEY and CDR2 SVGAGI come from the germline V gene. The CDR3 DNA sequence: TGTGCCAGCAGTTATAATGACAGGGGGGTAAATCAGCCCCAGCATTTT. Protein sequence: CASSYNDRGVNQPQHF.

The chain uses TRBV11-3 and TRBJ2-4; the D call may be TRBD1 or TRBD2 (6 bases each). The V gene lost 5 bases and the J gene lost 6 bases, with 23 bases spanning the gap. Germline CDR1 SGHNT, CDR2 YENEEA. The CDR3 has 17 residues. CDR3 sequence reads: CASSPIASTGRRNIQYF. Here the CDR3 DNA reads TGTGCCAGCAGCCCCATCGCCTCTACAGGGAGGAGAAACATTCAGTACTTC.

Turning to this clone: The junction departs from germline at one end; a sequencing error may be responsible. The chain uses TRBV25-1 and TRBJ2-7; 7 bases map to TRBD1. The CDR3 length is 14 residues. Germline V gives CDR1 MGHDK, CDR2 SYGVNS. The DNA for the CDR3 is TGTGCCAGCAGTGAAGGGGACAGCTCCCACGAGCAGTACTTC. Translated, it gives CASSEGDSSHEQYF.

CDR3 sequence reads: CASSVRTGLTTGELFF. Written as DNA, the CDR3 is TGCGCCAGCAGCGTGAGAACGGGACTTACTACCGGGGAGCTGTTTTTT. This sequence joins TRBV5-1 and TRBJ2-2, with D possibly TRBD2 on 6 matching bases. Germline-derived CDR1 and CDR2 are SGHRS and YFSETQ. V was trimmed by 4 bases and J by 5 bases, leaving 18 bases between them. This CDR3 has 16 residues.

About this clone itself: Other DNA sequences from this sample encode an identical CDR3 as well. This rearrangement joins TRBV5-1 to TRBJ2-7, with TRBD1 matching over 7 bases. This CDR3 contains 14 residues. Germline V gene data show CDR1 as SGHRS and CDR2 as YFSETQ. Germline trimming cut 4 bases from V and 6 bases from J; bases unmatched to any gene: 10. The CDR3 sequence: CASSPGTASLEQYF. The CDR3 nucleotides read TGCGCCAGCAGCCCCGGGACAGCTTCACTCGAGCAGTACTTC. The full variable domain, with the rest looked up from reference TRBV5-1 and TRBJ2-7, is KAGVTQTPRYLIKTRGQQVTLSCSPISGHRSVSWYQQTPGQGLQFLFEYFSETQRNKGNFPGRFSGRQFSNSRSEMNVSTLELGDSALYLCASSPGTASLEQYFGPGTRLTVT.

The chain joins TRBV28 to TRBJ2-2; no clear D. The CDR3 sequence is 11 residues long. CDR1 and CDR2 (germline): MDHEN, SYDVKM. Between the trimmed V and J ends, which lost 5 bases and 8 bases, there was a span of 6 bases. The CDR3 nucleotides are TGTGCCAGCAGTCGGTTGGGGGAGCTGTTTTTT. It translates to CASSRLGELFF.

The chain has TRBV28 and TRBJ1-1; D ambiguous. Germline V gives CDR1 MDHEN, CDR2 SYDVKM. V was pared by 3 bases and J by 5 bases, with 13 bases between. CDR3 length: 14 amino acids. Here the CDR3 reads CASSFGNPRTEAFF. For the CDR3, the DNA is TGTGCCAGCAGTTTTGGGAATCCGAGAACTGAAGCTTTCTTT.

The V call is TRBV2, the J call TRBJ2-1; D remains unclear. Between the trimmed V and J ends, which lost 11 bases and 4 bases, there was a span of 15 bases. Germline V gene data show CDR1 as SNHLY and CDR2 as FYNNEI. The CDR3 is 13 amino acids. The CDR3 sequence is CAFKLAQYNEQFF. As DNA, the CDR3 is TGTGCCTTTAAGCTGGCGCAGTACAATGAGCAGTTCTTC.

About this clone: Other nucleotide sequences from this sample produce the same CDR3. The J gene is TRBJ1-2, the V gene TRBV28, with a weak D call TRBD1 (6 bases). Germline CDR1 reads MDHEN; CDR2 reads SYDVKM. V was clipped by 6 bases and J by 2 bases, with 13 bases between them. CDR3 length: 14 amino acids. This CDR3 reads CASSPTTGNYGYTF. The CDR3 nucleotides read TGTGCCAGCAGCCCCACCACAGGGAACTATGGCTACACCTTC.

The rearrangement joins TRBV2 to TRBJ2-5, with D perhaps TRBD1 (6 bases). V was trimmed by 5 bases and J by 5 bases, leaving 9 bases between them. CDR1 and CDR2 (germline): SNHLY, FYNNEI. CDR3 length equals 12 residues. The CDR3 region is CASSFQGETQYF. Here the CDR3 DNA reads TGTGCCAGCAGTTTTCAGGGGGAGACCCAGTACTTC.

This chain links TRBV19 with TRBJ2-7; D may be TRBD1 (6 bases). V gave up 5 bases and J gave up 4 bases, with 18 bases separating them. The CDR3 consists of 15 residues. CDR1 is LNHDA and CDR2 is SQIVND in the germline V gene (reference sequence). The CDR3 region is CASSHRARGNYEQYF. The CDR3 region has the DNA TGTGCCAGTAGTCATAGGGCCAGGGGAAATTACGAGCAGTACTTC.

V and J are TRBV6-5 and TRBJ2-7; D remains unclear. Germline CDR1 is MNHEY and CDR2 is SVGAGI. V dropped 3 bases and J dropped 2 bases, with 11 bases sitting between them. This CDR3 spans 14 amino acids. CDR3 residues: CASSYSHGAYEQYF. The CDR3 bases are TGTGCCAGCAGTTATTCTCATGGGGCCTACGAGCAGTACTTC.

With regard to this clone: This clone may be a read error of a much larger clone one base away. The sample carries other DNA sequences with the same CDR3. The rearrangement joins TRBV7-2 to TRBJ1-1; D remains ambiguous. CDR3 length equals 13 residues. Per the germline V gene, CDR1 is SGHTA and CDR2 is FQGNSA. V lost 3 bases, J lost 3 bases, and 8 bases lay in between. The CDR3: CASSFQRDTEAFF. The CDR3 nucleotides read TGTGCCAGCAGCTTTCAACGGGACACTGAAGCTTTCTTT.

The chain has TRBV2 and TRBJ2-5; 14 bases are a match to TRBD2. Per germline, CDR1 SNHLY and CDR2 FYNNEI. This CDR3 has 15 residues. Germline trimming cut 5 bases from V and 4 bases from J; bases unmatched to any gene: 3. Written as DNA, the CDR3 is TGTGCCAGCAGTCAGGGACTAGCGGGAGTAGAGACCCAGTACTTC. Translated, it gives CASSQGLAGVETQYF.